This TCR beta chain was captured by sequencing in a study of shared T cell receptors in the human thymus. This CDR3 contains 18 residues. V dropped 5 bases and J dropped 4; count of bases not matched to a gene: 13. CDR1 is PRHDT, CDR2 FYEKMQ, per germline (reference sequence). Measured with immunoSEQ multiplex PCR; TCRdb has only the in-frame clones, and not every one. The profile shows roughly 500,000 clones, 78% of them singletons. Separately, the same data were catalogued under a study of human thymus T cells. As reported in that work: There were highly overlapping thymic repertoires among unrelated individuals, as related research reported.

The chain is built from TRBV13 and TRBJ2-2; 10 bases are a match to TRBD2. Sequenced material: thymocytes. The receptor was isolated from a boy younger than two with a congenital heart defect. The CDR3 sequence is CASSAGPPTSGPTGELFF. The CDR3 coding sequence is TGTGCCAGCAGCGCTGGCCCCCCGACTAGCGGGCCCACCGGGGAGCTGTTTTTT.